Below are 23 T cell receptor beta chains sequenced from a single sample in a study of cytomegalovirus exposure and HLA in healthy donors. A multiplex PCR was run with 60 Vbeta primers and 13 Jbeta primers. Clones were read by immunoSEQ multiplex PCR, and TCRdb kept only the in-frame ones, dropping some. The table includes 100,000 to 150,000 clones, about 10% detected once. The material sequenced was PBMCs. Receptors originate from a woman aged 40 to 49 in good health and CMV-seropositive.

This clone was observed a handful of times. The chain is built from TRBV11-2 and TRBJ2-5; possibly TRBD2 for D (7 bases). Germline CDR1 is SGHAT and CDR2 is FQNNGV. The germline V and J ends were trimmed by 4 bases and 4 bases, with 13 bases remaining between them. The CDR3 length is 14 residues. This CDR3 reads CASSYRRGGETQYF. CDR3 nucleotides: TGTGCCAGCAGCTACCGGAGGGGGGGAGAGACCCAGTACTTC.

V and J are TRBV6-1 and TRBJ1-6; D might be TRBD1 (6 bases). The germline CDR1 and CDR2 sequences are MNHNS and SASEGT. V shed 3 bases and J shed 10 bases, with 13 bases lying between them. CDR3 size: 14 residues. CDR3 in amino acids: CASSDDRIRSPLHF. Here the CDR3 DNA reads TGTGCCAGCAGTGACGACAGGATAAGATCACCCCTCCACTTT.

This clone showed up just a few times. The chain has TRBV4-3 and TRBJ1-1; 9 positions match TRBD1. The germline V gene encodes CDR1 LGHNA and CDR2 YSLEER. V shed 1 base and J 0 bases; nucleotides not matched to a gene: 6. CDR3 size: 17 residues. In DNA form, the CDR3 reads TGCGCCAGCAGCCAAGGGACAGGGGCTAGGATGAACACTGAAGCTTTCTTT. As protein: CASSQGTGARMNTEAFF.

The chain recombines TRBV19 with TRBJ1-4, with D possibly TRBD1 on 6 matching bases. Germline lookup yields CDR1 LNHDA and CDR2 SQIVND (reference sequence). CDR3 length: 12 residues. Trimming removed 8 bases at V and 8 bases at J, with 12 bases between. The CDR3 protein is CASSQGLEKLFF. The DNA of the CDR3 is TGTGCCAGTTCCCAGGGGCTGGAAAAACTGTTTTTT.

This clone was seen ten or more times. The V call is TRBV4-1, the J call TRBJ1-4; the match to TRBD1 covers 9 bases. Germline CDR1 MGHRA, CDR2 YSYEKL. The ends lost 4 bases at V and 8 bases at J; junction bases unmatched: 17. The CDR3 extends over 18 amino acids. The CDR3 sequence is CASSLQAGQGGLGEKLFF. CDR3 sequence (DNA): TGCGCCAGCAGCCTCCAAGCGGGACAGGGCGGACTAGGGGAAAAACTGTTTTTT.

This chain links TRBV1 with TRBJ1-1; the DNA was not used to check the table's D call, TRBD1. TRBV1 is assigned pseudogene status. The CDR3 covers 15 residues. This CDR3 is CTSSQGTGTSTEAFF. The CDR3 region has the DNA TGCACCAGCAGCCAAGGGACAGGGACGAGCACTGAAGCTTTCTTT.

This clone was detected only a few times. The genes are TRBV5-5 and TRBJ1-4; D not resolved. V lost 0 bases and J lost 2, with 17 bases in between. Germline V gives CDR1 SGHKS, CDR2 YYEKEE (reference sequence). The CDR3 spans 18 residues. The CDR3: CASSLVGIGPGTNEKLFF. The CDR3 nucleotides read TGTGCCAGCAGCTTGGTGGGGATCGGGCCGGGGACTAATGAAAAACTGTTTTTT.

V and J are TRBV19 and TRBJ1-5, with a tentative D call TRBD1 (6 bases). The germline V gene has CDR1 LNHDA and CDR2 SQIVND (reference sequence). The V and J ends lost 3 bases and 3 bases respectively, with 12 bases between them. CDR3 length: 15 amino acids. This CDR3 reads CASSILQGSNQPQHF. CDR3 sequence (DNA): TGTGCCAGTAGTATTCTACAGGGATCCAATCAGCCCCAGCATTTT.

The chain couples TRBV6-5 to TRBJ2-7; D is possibly TRBD2 (7 bases). V was pared by 0 bases and J by 4 bases, with 13 bases between. Germline V CDR1 and CDR2: MNHEY, SVGAGI. The CDR3 consists of 15 residues. Here the CDR3 DNA reads TGTGCCAGCAGTTACTCGGGAGGGACAAGTTACGAGCAGTACTTC. Residues: CASSYSGGTSYEQYF.

The chain employs TRBV14 and TRBJ1-5; TRBD1 matches 7 bases. The CDR3 totals 21 residues. CDR1 is SGHDN and CDR2 is FVKESK in the germline V gene. Trimming took 1 base from V and 7 from J; bases not matched to a gene: 25. The CDR3 loop is CASSQVRGDQGQVGLGQPQHF. The CDR3 DNA reads as TGTGCCAGCAGCCAAGTCAGGGGAGACCAAGGACAGGTCGGGCTTGGACAGCCCCAGCATTTT.

The chain links TRBV19 to TRBJ2-1; D remains ambiguous. This CDR3 comprises 17 residues. Germline values: CDR1 LNHDA, CDR2 SQIVND (reference sequence). The V gene lost 0 bases and the J gene lost 2 bases, with 14 bases spanning the gap. In DNA, the CDR3 is TGTGCCAGTAGTATAGATCCCCGCGCACCGCCCTACAATGAGCAGTTCTTC. It specifies CASSIDPRAPPYNEQFF.

The gene calls are TRBV7-2 and TRBJ2-5, with D uncertain. The V end was cut by 1 base, the J end by 4 bases, with 16 bases between. The CDR3 length is 16 residues. Germline loops: CDR1 SGHTA, CDR2 FQGNSA. The DNA of the CDR3 is TGTGCCAGCAGCTTAGTCGGCCCGAACCCGGGAGAGACCCAGTACTTC. Translating it yields CASSLVGPNPGETQYF.

This clone was found a few times. The V call is TRBV7-8, the J call TRBJ2-5, with TRBD2 matching 11 bases. With 5 bases clipped from V and 0 bases from J, the junction kept 8 bases outside the gene matches. The CDR3 is made up of 17 amino acids. Germline V gene sequence: CDR1 SGHVS, CDR2 FQNEAQ. In DNA, the CDR3 is TGTGCCAGCAGCCATACTAGCGGGGGTCCGTACCAAGAGACCCAGTACTTC. It encodes CASSHTSGGPYQETQYF.

This clone has just a few counts. The V gene is TRBV4-2, the J gene TRBJ2-5, with TRBD2 matching over 11 bases. V lost 2 bases and J lost 2; bases outside the gene matches: 1. Germline values: CDR1 LGHNA, CDR2 YNFKEQ. The CDR3 runs to 15 residues. CDR3 coding DNA: TGTGCCAGCAGCCAAATAGCGGGGGGGCAAGAGACCCAGTACTTC. Amino acid sequence: CASSQIAGGQETQYF.

The V and J genes are TRBV4-3 and TRBJ2-1; 8 nucleotides match TRBD2. CDR1 is LGHNA, CDR2 YSLEER, per germline. V shed 0 bases and J 8 bases; nucleotides not matched to a gene: 9. The CDR3 contains 16 residues. The CDR3 reads CASSQEGTSTGDEQFF. CDR3 DNA: TGCGCCAGCAGCCAAGAAGGGACTAGTACGGGGGATGAGCAGTTCTTC.

This chain joins TRBV5-4 and TRBJ2-3; possibly TRBD2 for D (5 bases). Trimming stripped 2 bases from V and 5 bases from J, with 18 bases between. CDR1 is SGHNT, CDR2 YYREEE, per germline (reference sequence). This CDR3 spans 16 amino acids. For the CDR3, the DNA is TGTGCCAGCAGCTTAAGCGGAGTTGGCAGGCAAGATACGCAGTATTTT. Translating it yields CASSLSGVGRQDTQYF.

In this sample, this clone turned up a few times. One end of the junction is discordant with germline, which a read error may explain. This rearrangement joins TRBV14 to TRBJ2-1; 11 bases align to TRBD1. The CDR3 covers 16 residues. CDR1 is SGHDN, CDR2 FVKESK, per germline. The DNA for the CDR3 is TGTGCCAGCAGCAAAGACCCGGGACAGGGGGACAATGAGCAGTTCTTC. Translation gives CASSKDPGQGDNEQFF.

This clone was found a few times. V and J are TRBV6-5 and TRBJ2-2, with TRBD2 as a possible D gene (7 bases). This CDR3 has 14 amino acids. Germline CDR1 MNHEY, CDR2 SVGAGI. With 6 bases removed from V and 4 bases from J, the gap between germline ends came to 12 bases. CDR3 in DNA: TGTGCCAGCAGCGGGGGGCTGGGCACCGGGGAGCTGTTTTTT. It encodes CASSGGLGTGELFF.

J is TRBJ2-3 and V is TRBV10-3, with 7 bases lining up with TRBD2. Losses at the gene ends were 11 bases for V and 4 bases for J; bases not matched to a gene: 18. Per germline, CDR1 ENHRY and CDR2 SYGVKD. The CDR3 length is 16 residues. The CDR3 coding sequence is TGTGCCTCATCCGGGAGCAAGCGGGGAAGGGCAGATACGCAGTATTTT. Translating it yields CASSGSKRGRADTQYF.

This clone was counted at least ten times. V is TRBV27 and J is TRBJ1-2, with 11 bases fitting TRBD1. CDR3 length equals 15 residues. The junction had 3 bases not matched to a gene; V was cut back by 2 bases and J by 4 bases. Per the germline V gene, CDR1 is MNHEY and CDR2 is SMNVEV (reference sequence). The CDR3 DNA reads as TGTGCCAGCAGTTTACGGACAGGGGGCCTCTATGGCTACACCTTC. Protein product: CASSLRTGGLYGYTF.

The chain carries TRBV5-1 and TRBJ2-5; 10 nucleotides align to TRBD1. Germline V gene sequence: CDR1 SGHRS, CDR2 YFSETQ. V gave up 5 bases and J gave up 5 bases; unmatched junction bases: 9. This CDR3 has 15 amino acids. The CDR3 region is CASSSGQGVEETQYF. The CDR3 coding sequence is TGCGCCAGCAGTTCTGGACAGGGGGTGGAGGAGACCCAGTACTTC. Variable domain in full (rest from reference TRBV5-1 and TRBJ2-5): KAGVTQTPRYLIKTRGQQVTLSCSPISGHRSVSWYQQTPGQGLQFLFEYFSETQRNKGNFPGRFSGRQFSNSRSEMNVSTLELGDSALYLCASSSGQGVEETQYFGPGTRLLVL.

This clone appeared a few times. This chain connects TRBV5-4 to TRBJ1-1; no definite D call. Germline values: CDR1 SGHNT, CDR2 YYREEE (reference sequence). Trimming stripped 4 bases from V and 1 base from J, with 11 bases between. The CDR3 is made up of 14 amino acids. The CDR3 nucleotides read TGTGCCAGCAGCCTGGGAGGGAGGAACACTGAAGCTTTCTTT. Its protein is CASSLGGRNTEAFF.

This chain uses TRBV19 with TRBJ2-3; D is unresolved. Between the trimmed V and J ends, which lost 3 bases and 0 bases, there was a span of 10 bases. CDR1 is LNHDA, CDR2 SQIVND, per germline (reference sequence). The CDR3 is made up of 15 amino acids. The CDR3 bases are TGTGCCAGTAGTATTGCAGGCGACAGCACAGATACGCAGTATTTT. Translating gives CASSIAGDSTDTQYF.